The source of this T cell receptor (beta chain) is a study of Graves' ophthalmopathy and Graves' hyperthyroidism. Findings of the study overall: Using 13 signatures, a model distinguished ophthalmopathy from stable hyperthyroidism, reaching about 85% sensitivity and over 65% specificity. Blood samples also showed most expanded thyroid clonotypes exceeding 0.001 frequency.

Concerning this clonotype: Its antigen remains unknown.

Trimming took 1 base from V and 13 from J; bases not matched to a gene: 8. In germline, CDR1 is SGHAT, CDR2 FQDESV (reference sequence). The CDR3 extends over 13 amino acids. Amplification targeted the TCR beta CDR3 regions, with RNA transcripts as the source material. An opening RT-PCR round employed HTBI primers and preceded a second-round multiplex PCR. TCRdb re-called the multiplex PCR reads with MiXCR, one entry per CDR3 protein. The data hold about 500,000 distinct CDR3 sequences, with roughly 39% observed a single time. The genes are TRBV11-1 and TRBJ1-1, with 8 bases identical to TRBD1. The material sequenced was peripheral blood or thyroid tissue (not recorded which). The sequence was obtained from an adult man with Graves' hyperthyroidism. The CDR3: CASSLGTGNIGFF. CDR3 DNA: TGTGCCAGCAGCTTAGGGACAGGGAACATTGGTTTCTTT.